The next 14 T cell receptor beta chains were all read from a single sample in a study of blood T cell repertoires in COVID-19. Measured with immunoSEQ multiplex PCR; TCRdb has only the in-frame clones, and not every one. This table holds about 110,000 clones, 70% to 80% found once. The sequencing sample was made of peripheral blood. These receptors originate from a human donor with acute or convalescent COVID-19. The donor label of this sample is uncertain.

The chain carries TRBV18 and TRBJ2-2, with D maybe TRBD2 (5 bases). The germline CDR1 and CDR2 sequences are KGHSH and LQKENI. V lost 6 bases, J lost 5 bases, and 10 bases lay in between. The CDR3 contains 13 residues. The CDR3: CASSPTGTGELFF. As DNA, the CDR3 is TGTGCCAGCTCCCCCACGGGGACCGGGGAGCTGTTTTTT.

The chain combines TRBV3-1 (or the pseudogene TRBV3-2) with TRBJ1-2; tentatively, D is TRBD1 (5 bases). The CDR3 runs 14 residues. V was clipped by 6 bases and J by 3 bases, with 14 bases between them. Germline CDR1 is LGHDT and CDR2 is YNNKEL (reference sequence). The CDR3 loop reads CASRPGWGDYGYTF. The CDR3 region has the DNA TGTGCCAGCAGGCCCGGGTGGGGCGACTATGGCTACACCTTC.

V gene TRBV24-1 combines with J gene TRBJ1-2; tentative D call: TRBD1 (5 bases). The germline V gene has CDR1 KGHDR and CDR2 SFDVKD. CDR3 length equals 14 residues. V was cut by 7 bases and J by 6 bases, with 17 bases left in between. In DNA form, the CDR3 reads TGTGCCACCAGCGGGGGGGGGACGACCCATGGCTACACCTTC. This gives the protein CATSGGGTTHGYTF.

The chain combines TRBV27 with TRBJ1-4; D unresolved. Germline values: CDR1 MNHEY, CDR2 SMNVEV (reference sequence). The CDR3 covers 15 residues. Trimming removed 11 bases at V and 7 bases at J, with 23 bases between. CDR3: CAAGSRNPGSEKLFF. DNA of the CDR3: TGTGCCGCAGGAAGCCGAAATCCTGGGAGTGAAAAACTGTTTTTT. Drawing the rest from reference TRBV27 and TRBJ1-4, the complete variable domain is EAQVTQNPRYLITVTGKKLTVTCSQNMNHEYMSWYRQDPGLGLRQIYYSMNVEVTDKGDVPEGYKVSRKEKRNFPLILESPSPNQTSLYFCAAGSRNPGSEKLFFGSGTQLSVL.

This clone was seen just once. V usage is TRBV28 and J usage is TRBJ1-5, with a tentative D call TRBD1 (5 bases). Looked up from germline, CDR1 is MDHEN and CDR2 is SYDVKM. V dropped 3 bases and J dropped 5 bases, with 14 bases sitting between them. The CDR3 contains 15 residues. CDR3 sequence: CASSLAGRSDQPQHF. CDR3 nucleotide sequence: TGTGCCAGCAGTTTGGCAGGGAGGTCGGATCAGCCCCAGCATTTT.

V gene TRBV6-5 combines with J gene TRBJ2-7; 8 positions agree with TRBD2. The CDR3 consists of 15 residues. The ends lost 2 bases at V and 3 bases at J; junction bases unmatched: 6. Germline V gene data show CDR1 as MNHEY and CDR2 as SVGAGI. CDR3 nucleotides: TGTGCCAGCAGTTACGGGACTAGGACTCTCTACGAGCAGTACTTC. Amino acid sequence: CASSYGTRTLYEQYF.

The V call is TRBV28, the J call TRBJ1-2; TRBD1 matches 7 bases. CDR3 length equals 15 residues. Germline CDR1 is MDHEN and CDR2 is SYDVKM. Trimming at V came to 5 bases and at J to 0 bases, leaving 6 bases not matched to a gene. The CDR3 spells CASSSTGEANYGYTF. The CDR3 nucleotides read TGTGCCAGCAGTAGCACAGGGGAAGCTAACTATGGCTACACCTTC.

This clone was picked up one time. This chain joins TRBV6-5 and TRBJ2-1; 8 bases align to TRBD2. The CDR3 is 15 residues long. The V gene's germline CDR1 is MNHEY and CDR2 SVGAGI. The junction had 11 bases not matched to a gene; V was cut back by 6 bases and J by 7 bases. CDR3 sequence (DNA): TGTGCCAGCAGCTCGACCGGCGGGGGGTTAAATGAGCAGTTCTTC. This sequence encodes CASSSTGGGLNEQFF.

This clone was seen a single time. This chain links TRBV5-6 with TRBJ2-3, with D possibly TRBD1 on 5 matching bases. The V gene's germline CDR1 is SGHDT and CDR2 YYEEEE. V was clipped by 0 bases and J by 1 base, with 18 bases between them. The CDR3 covers 18 residues. Here the CDR3 reads CASSLGTSRGWGTDTQYF. The CDR3 DNA sequence: TGTGCCAGCAGCTTGGGAACTTCTAGGGGCTGGGGCACAGATACGCAGTATTTT.

The chain recombines TRBV4-1 with TRBJ1-1; 7 nucleotides agree with TRBD1. The J segment lost 1 base and the V segment lost 4 bases, leaving 3 bases of the junction unmatched. The CDR3 sequence is 14 residues long. CDR1 is MGHRA and CDR2 is YSYEKL in the germline V gene. The CDR3 sequence: CASSPGTANTEAFF. CDR3 DNA: TGCGCCAGCAGCCCCGGGACAGCGAACACTGAAGCTTTCTTT.

The V gene is TRBV4-1, the J gene TRBJ1-4; 12 positions agree with TRBD1. Germline values: CDR1 MGHRA, CDR2 YSYEKL. J lost 7 bases, V lost 4 bases, and 4 bases had no gene match. The CDR3 sequence is 15 residues long. CDR3 coding DNA: TGCGCCAGCAGCCTCGGGACAGGGGGCACTGAAAAACTGTTTTTT. It translates to CASSLGTGGTEKLFF.

The chain couples TRBV24-1 to TRBJ2-3; D is perhaps TRBD1 (5 bases). This CDR3 contains 16 residues. V was shortened by 0 bases and J by 1 base, with 10 bases between the two germline ends. Germline V gives CDR1 KGHDR, CDR2 SFDVKD. CDR3 amino acids: CATSDLAGKGTDTQYF. The CDR3 DNA sequence: TGTGCCACCAGTGATTTGGCAGGGAAGGGCACAGATACGCAGTATTTT.

The chain joins TRBV7-2 to TRBJ1-2; no firm D call. CDR1 is SGHTA and CDR2 is FQGNSA in the germline V gene. CDR3 size: 13 residues. The V end was cut by 6 bases, the J end by 0 bases, with 8 bases between. CDR3 nucleotide sequence: TGTGCCAGCAGTTACGACTCTAACTATGGCTACACCTTC. This gives the protein CASSYDSNYGYTF.

The chain is built from TRBV12-5 and TRBJ1-1; D uncertain. Trimming pared 1 base from V and 7 bases from J, leaving 13 bases between. Germline V lookup: CDR1 LGHNT, CDR2 FRNRAP. The length of the CDR3 is 14 residues. This CDR3 reads CASGLGRDRGEAFF. The CDR3 coding sequence is TGTGCTAGTGGTTTGGGCCGGGATCGAGGTGAAGCTTTCTTT.